This T cell receptor beta chain came from a study of CD8 T cells in ankylosing spondylitis. TCRdb ran MiXCR on the 5' RACE reads and lists one entry per CDR3 protein. The profile shows just over 350,000 distinct CDR3 sequences, roughly 20% of them singletons. The V gene lost 5 bases and the J gene lost 7 bases, with 8 bases spanning the gap. CDR3 size: 11 residues. The chain combines TRBV12-3 or TRBV12-4 with TRBJ1-1; D call uncertain. Sequencing was carried out using blood, either unsorted or a sorted T cell fraction (not recorded which). The source is a male donor with ankylosing spondylitis or in good health (not recorded which). The CDR3 reads CASSPVREAFF. CDR3 DNA sequence: TGTGCCAGCAGTCCCGTGCGTGAAGCTTTCTTT.